This T cell receptor (beta chain) stems from a study of cytomegalovirus exposure and HLA in healthy donors. Study results and caveats: Being productive about 87% or about 30% of the time was typical of most TCR beta V segments in an earlier analysis.

As for this clone: The antigen remains unidentified.

All donors participated as healthy donors of bone marrow. PCR used 60 Vbeta primers and 13 Jbeta primers. Using immunoSEQ multiplex PCR, the repertoire was profiled, and TCRdb retains in-frame clones only, with some absent. The sample carries around 210,000 clones, 80% to 90% recorded once. The TCR sequence derives from a girl aged 2 to 10 in good health and CMV-seronegative. The sequenced material came from PBMCs.

CDR3 in amino acids: CASSRLAGLETQYF. The CDR3 bases are TGTGCCAGCAGTAGACTAGCGGGATTGGAGACCCAGTACTTC. The gene calls are TRBV25-1 and TRBJ2-5; 11 bases line up with TRBD2. The length of the CDR3 is 14 residues. Trimming removed 5 bases from V and 5 bases from J; junction bases left unmatched: 4. Germline CDR1 MGHDK, CDR2 SYGVNS.